The entry below gives a single T cell receptor beta chain sequence along with its context. The library came from three nested PCR rounds adapted from ARM-PCR protocols. TCRdb independently ran MiXCR on the multiplex PCR reads; one entry per CDR3 protein. The repertoire consists of about 200,000 distinct CDR3 sequences, with around 70% occurring once and the leading ten covering about 23%. The sample comes from a study of tumor and adjacent non-tumor tissue in lung cancer. The CDR3 has 14 residues. With 2 bases clipped from V and 6 bases from J, the junction kept 4 bases outside the gene matches. The germline gives CDR1 DFQATT, CDR2 SNEGSKA (reference sequence). This sample's RNA came from whole unsorted tissue.

This TCR derives from a man aged 60 to 69 with non-small cell lung cancer. This rearrangement joins TRBV20-1 to TRBJ2-3; 11 bases are a match to TRBD2. The source material was lung tumor tissue. The chain's CDR3 is CSARSTSGGDTQYF. In nucleotides, the CDR3 is TGCAGTGCTAGATCAACTAGCGGGGGTGATACGCAGTATTTT.